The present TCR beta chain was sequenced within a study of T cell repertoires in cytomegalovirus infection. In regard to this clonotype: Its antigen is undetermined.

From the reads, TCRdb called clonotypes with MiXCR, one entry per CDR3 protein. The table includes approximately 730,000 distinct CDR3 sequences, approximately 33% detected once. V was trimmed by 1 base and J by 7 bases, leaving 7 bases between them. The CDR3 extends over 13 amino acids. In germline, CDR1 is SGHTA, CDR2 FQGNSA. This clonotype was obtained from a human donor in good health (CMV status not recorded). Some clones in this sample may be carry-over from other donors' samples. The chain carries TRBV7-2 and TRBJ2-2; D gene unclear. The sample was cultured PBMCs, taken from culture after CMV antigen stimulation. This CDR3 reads CASSLGPRGELFF. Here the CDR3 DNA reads TGTGCCAGCAGCTTAGGTCCGCGCGGGGAGCTGTTTTTT.